This TCR beta chain was recorded in a study of cytomegalovirus exposure and HLA in healthy donors. Germline loops: CDR1 SGHTA, CDR2 FQGNSA. The CDR3 runs 13 residues. Trimming removed 5 bases from V and 10 bases from J; junction bases left unmatched: 7. The study ran its PCR with 60 Vbeta and 13 Jbeta primers. The data were produced by immunoSEQ multiplex PCR, yet TCRdb's version contains in-frame clones alone and is incomplete. The sample has about 96,000 clones; 77% are singletons. At sampling all donors were nominally healthy, likely with unrecorded immune exposures. This clonotype was sampled from a man in his fifties or sixties in good health and CMV-seropositive. The rearrangement uses TRBV7-2 and TRBJ1-2; 10 nucleotides match TRBD1. The sequenced material came from PBMCs. CDR3 nucleotide sequence: TGTGCCAGCAGCCGTGACAGGGGGCAGGTCTACACCTTC. As protein: CASSRDRGQVYTF.